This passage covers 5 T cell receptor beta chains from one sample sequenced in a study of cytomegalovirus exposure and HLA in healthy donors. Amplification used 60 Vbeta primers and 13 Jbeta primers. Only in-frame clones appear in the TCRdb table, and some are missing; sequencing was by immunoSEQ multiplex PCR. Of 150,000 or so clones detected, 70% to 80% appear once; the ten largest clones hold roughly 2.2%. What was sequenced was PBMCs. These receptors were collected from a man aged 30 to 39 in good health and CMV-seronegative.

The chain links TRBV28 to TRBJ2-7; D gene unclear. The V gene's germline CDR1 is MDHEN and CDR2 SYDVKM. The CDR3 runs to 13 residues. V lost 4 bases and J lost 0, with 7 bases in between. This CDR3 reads CASSWANSYEQYF. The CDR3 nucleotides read TGTGCCAGCAGTTGGGCCAACTCCTACGAGCAGTACTTC.

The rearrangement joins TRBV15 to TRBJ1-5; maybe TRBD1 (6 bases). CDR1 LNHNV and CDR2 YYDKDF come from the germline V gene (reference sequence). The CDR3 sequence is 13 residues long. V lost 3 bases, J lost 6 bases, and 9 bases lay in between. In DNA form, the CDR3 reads TGTGCCACCAGCAGCAACAGGGTTCAGCCCCAGCATTTT. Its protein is CATSSNRVQPQHF. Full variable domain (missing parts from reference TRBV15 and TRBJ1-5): DAMVIQNPRYQVTQFGKPVTLSCSQTLNHNVMYWYQQKSSQAPKLLFHYYDKDFNNEADTPDNFQSRRPNTSFCFLDIRSPGLGDTAMYLCATSSNRVQPQHFGDGTRLSIL.

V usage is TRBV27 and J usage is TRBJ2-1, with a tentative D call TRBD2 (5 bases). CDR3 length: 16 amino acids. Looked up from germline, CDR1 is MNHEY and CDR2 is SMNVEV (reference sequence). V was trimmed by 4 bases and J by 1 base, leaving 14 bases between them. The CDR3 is CASSSPGIISYNEQFF. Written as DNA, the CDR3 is TGTGCCAGCAGTTCACCCGGGATCATATCCTACAATGAGCAGTTCTTC.

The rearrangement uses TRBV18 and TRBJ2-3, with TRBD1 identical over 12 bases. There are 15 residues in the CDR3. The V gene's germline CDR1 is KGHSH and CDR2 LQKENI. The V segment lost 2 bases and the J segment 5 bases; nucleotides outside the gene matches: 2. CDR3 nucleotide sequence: TGTGCCAGCTCACCAGGGACAGGGGGCAAAGATACGCAGTATTTT. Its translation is CASSPGTGGKDTQYF.

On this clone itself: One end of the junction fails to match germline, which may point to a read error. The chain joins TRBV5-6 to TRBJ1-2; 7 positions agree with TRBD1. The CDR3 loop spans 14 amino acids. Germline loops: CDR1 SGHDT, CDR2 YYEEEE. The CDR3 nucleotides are TGTGCCAGCAGAAATGGACACAGGGGATATGGCTACCCCTTC. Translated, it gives CASRNGHRGYGYPF.